This T cell receptor (beta chain) comes out of a study of T cell responses to AZD1222 COVID-19 vaccine. Overall study findings and caveats: Repertoire collection took place solely once the T cell response had peaked.

Concerning this clone: What it recognizes is unknown.

TCRdb keeps only in-frame clones here, not all; method: immunoSEQ multiplex PCR. The repertoire has tens of thousands of clones, roughly 84% of them found once; the top ten carry roughly 17%. This CDR3 comprises 13 residues. Trimming stripped 0 bases from V and 14 bases from J, with 11 bases between. Germline V CDR1 and CDR2: MNHNS, SASEGT. The specimen comprised peripheral blood, sampled on day 0 of AZD1222 vaccination. J is TRBJ1-6 and V is TRBV6-1; the D is unclear. The TCR sequence derives from an adult in good health. For the CDR3, the DNA is TGTGCCAGCAGTGAAGCGAGCTACGTATCCCTCCACTTT. This encodes CASSEASYVSLHF.